Below, one T cell receptor (beta chain) is given with its context. There is no known antigen for this receptor. Read data end 3 residues before the CDR3 end; the end is taken from the germline J gene. This entry is derived from a study of T cells in women clearing cervical HPV infection (dated by TCRdb to the late 2010s). General notes on the study: The cases were 25 women with histologically confirmed HPV16-related CIN3 or worse, and 2 of those women had invasive cancers. Since HLA typing was available for only a few women, HLA type could not be ruled out as a confounder. Among cases, blood sampling came a median of approximately 150 days after lesion detection, with an interquartile range of 90 to 200 days. Cases had a median age of roughly 36 years and controls had a median age of around 41, with no significant differences in baseline characteristics. Controls were under 30 women whose single incident HPV16 infection cleared within 12 months without precancer or cancer developing. In the parent cohort, 10,000 to 11,000 women aged 18 or older were enrolled in Guanacaste, Costa Rica, during about 1993 to 1994 and then followed for less than 8 years. This exploratory proof-of-principle case-control study, nested within the Guanacaste HPV Natural History Study in Costa Rica, compared TCR repertoires among women with different cervical HPV16 outcomes. Cases and controls were matched on age within five years and on year of sample collection. As quality controls, five blinded duplicates were added to each group, bringing the total to approximately 60 samples made up of 50 or so participants and about ten replicates. Blood from cases was drawn at the visit where the lesion was first identified, while blood from controls was drawn once the infection was no longer detected. Summary of the overall study and its limitations: Cases were distinguished from controls with an estimated AUC of about 0.8 by random forest classifiers combining richness and V gene abundances. Whether associations preceded infection or resulted from infection could not be shown with the cross-sectional design, and effector/memory subsets and HPV-specific T cells were not isolated. Because the number of T cells in each sample was unknown, differences in richness could reflect differing T-cell content rather than repertoire biology. TRBV6-7 relative abundance was lower in cases than in controls (roughly 0.12% versus 0.15%; Bonferroni P = 0.0008). Significantly higher TCR repertoire richness was observed in CIN3+ cases than in controls across sequencing depths, whereas no difference in evenness was found.

Based on the germline V gene (reference sequence), the CDR1 and CDR2 sequences are SGHNT and YYREEE. V lost 4 bases and J lost 9 bases; the stretch between them is 14 bases long. Taken from cysteine to phenylalanine, the CDR3 has 13 residues. Sequencing covers 30 bases of the CDR3, shown here with the frame starting at base 1. TCR beta CDR3 regions were amplified by multiplex PCR using the immunoSEQ assay from an average of 1200 ng genomic DNA per sample. The assay corrected primer bias using a complete synthetic TCR repertoire to establish an amplification baseline. The amplicons were sequenced using the Illumina platform. The original pipeline was this. Error correction of the sequences involved clustering with frequency ratios plus a modified nearest-neighbor algorithm, after which the sequences were analyzed in the immunoSEQ Analyzer using IMGT gene definitions. At each rarefaction depth, TCR richness and evenness were averaged over 20 rarefaction repeats, and samples with fewer sequences than the depth were excluded. V, D and J gene relative abundances were compared between groups with Wilcoxon rank sum tests, applying FDR correction. Blinded duplicates gave an intraclass correlation of around 96% for TCR richness and an average of around 76% across over 55 gene segments. The clones in this table, taken by TCRdb from immuneACCESS, are in-frame only. Not every clone is retained; where verified, under half of the shortfall comes from an unresolved V gene, and the cause of the rest is unknown. The V and J calls and clone size come from that table; D and trimming were worked out from the DNA. The sample table includes approximately 34,000 clones. In total, the top ten clones hold approximately 6.6% of the sample.

Every participant had a single incident cervical HPV16 infection, and prevalent HPV16 infections were excluded. Cervical HPV DNA was detected by MY09/MY11 PCR and genotyped by dot-blot hybridization. Approximately 16 mL of heparinized blood were centrifuged, and the buffy coat was aliquoted, frozen at -30°C, then stored at -80°C. QIAGEN kits were used to extract genomic DNA from buffy coat specimens. The TCR sequence derives from a woman aged 18-70 years with a cervical HPV16 infection that either progressed to CIN3+ or cleared (not recorded which). The chain is assembled from TRBV5-4 and TRBJ2-1; TRBD1 is possibly the D segment (6 matching bases). Sequenced: blood buffy coat. The DNA read from the CDR3 is TGTGCCAGCAGCCCATGGACAGTACCTGAG. Translated, this is CASSPWTVPE. The whole CDR3 reads CASSPWTVPEQFF. With the rest looked up from the reference TRBV5-4 and TRBJ2-1 genes rather than sequenced, the full variable domain is ETGVTQSPTHLIKTRGQQVTLRCSSQSGHNTVSWYQQALGQGPQFIFQYYREEENGRGNFPPRFSGLQFPNYSSELNVNALELDDSALYLCASSPWTVPEQFFGPGTRLTVL.